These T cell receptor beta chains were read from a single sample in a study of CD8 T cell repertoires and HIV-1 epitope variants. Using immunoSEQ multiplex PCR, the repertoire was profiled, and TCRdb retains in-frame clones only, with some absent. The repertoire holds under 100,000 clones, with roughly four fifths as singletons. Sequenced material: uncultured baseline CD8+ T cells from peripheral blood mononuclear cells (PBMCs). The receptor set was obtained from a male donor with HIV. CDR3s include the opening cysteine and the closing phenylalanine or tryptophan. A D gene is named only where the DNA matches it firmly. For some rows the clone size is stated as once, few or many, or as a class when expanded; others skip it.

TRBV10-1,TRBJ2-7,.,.,CASSERQPPYEQYF,TGCGCCAGCAGTGAGAGACAACCTCCCTACGAGCAGTACTTC
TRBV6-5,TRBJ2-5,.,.,CASSFGADIVETQYF,TGTGCCAGCAGTTTCGGCGCCGATATTGTGGAGACCCAGTACTTC
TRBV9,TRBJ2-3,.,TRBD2,CASSPRDYSSTDTQYF,TGTGCCAGCAGCCCCCGGGACTACTCAAGCACAGATACGCAGTATTTT
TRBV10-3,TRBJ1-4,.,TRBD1,CAISERGGTGGEKLFF,TGTGCCATCAGTGAAAGGGGGGGGACAGGTGGTGAAAAACTGTTTTTT
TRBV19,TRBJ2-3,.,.,CASSIVGGMDTQYF,TGTGCCAGTAGTATAGTCGGGGGTATGGATACGCAGTATTTT
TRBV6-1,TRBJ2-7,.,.,CASSEASFPYEQYF,TGTGCCAGCAGTGAAGCATCATTCCCCTACGAGCAGTACTTC
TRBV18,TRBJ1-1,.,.,CASSPGANTEAFF,TGTGCCAGCTCACCGGGAGCGAACACTGAAGCTTTCTTT
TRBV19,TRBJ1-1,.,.,CASSLQGPAITEAFF,TGTGCCAGTAGTCTACAGGGTCCAGCTATCACTGAAGCTTTCTTT
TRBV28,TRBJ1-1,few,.,CASSSVMVGGEKVTEAFF,TGTGCCAGCAGTTCAGTTATGGTGGGGGGCGAAAAGGTCACTGAAGCTTTCTTT
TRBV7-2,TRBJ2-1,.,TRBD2,CASSSSGTSGFFVQFF,TGTGCCAGCAGCTCATCCGGGACTAGCGGTTTTTTCGTGCAGTTCTTC
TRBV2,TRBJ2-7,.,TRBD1,CASIQDRGNEQYF,TGTGCCAGCATACAGGACAGGGGCAACGAGCAGTACTTC
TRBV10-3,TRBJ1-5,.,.,CAIRATGYSNQPQHF,TGTGCCATCAGAGCAACGGGATATAGCAATCAGCCCCAGCATTTT
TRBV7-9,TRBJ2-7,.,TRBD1,CASSSTPGTGIHEQYF,TGTGCCAGCAGCTCAACCCCTGGGACAGGGATCCACGAGCAGTACTTC
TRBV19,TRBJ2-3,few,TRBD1,CASGQGRTDTQYF,TGTGCCAGTGGACAGGGGAGGACAGATACGCAGTATTTT
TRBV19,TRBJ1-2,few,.,CAIYEGNYGYTF,TGTGCCATCTACGAGGGTAACTATGGCTACACCTTC
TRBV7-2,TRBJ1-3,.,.,CASSGEQGGIRGSGNTIYF,TGTGCCAGCAGCGGGGAGCAGGGTGGTATCAGGGGCTCTGGAAACACCATATATTTT
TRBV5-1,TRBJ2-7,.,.,CASSLYSSYEQYF,TGCGCCAGCAGCTTGTATAGCTCCTACGAGCAGTACTTC
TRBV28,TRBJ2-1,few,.,CASSLQGWIYNEQFF,TGTGCCAGCAGTTTACAGGGGTGGATCTACAATGAGCAGTTCTTC
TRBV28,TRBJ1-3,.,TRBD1,CASSFRGTGNTIYF,TGTGCCAGCAGTTTCAGGGGGACTGGAAACACCATATATTTT
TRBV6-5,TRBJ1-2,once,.,CASSPSMDGYTF,TGTGCCAGCAGTCCCTCCATGGATGGCTACACCTTC
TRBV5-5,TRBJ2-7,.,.,CASSLEWVGYEQYF,TGTGCCAGCAGCTTGGAGTGGGTAGGCTACGAGCAGTACTTC
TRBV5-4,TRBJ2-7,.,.,CASSLGLNSYEQYF,TGTGCCAGCAGCTTGGGACTAAATTCCTACGAGCAGTACTTC
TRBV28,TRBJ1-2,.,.,CASSLYPPGNGYTF,TGTGCCAGCAGTTTATATCCCCCAGGGAATGGCTACACCTTC
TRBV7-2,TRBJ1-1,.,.,CASTERRDTEAFF,TGTGCCAGCACGGAGAGGCGGGACACTGAAGCTTTCTTT
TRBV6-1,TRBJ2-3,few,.,CAIAPTGAITDTQYF,TGTGCCATCGCCCCGACAGGTGCTATCACAGATACGCAGTATTTT
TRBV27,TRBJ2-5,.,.,CASTGGVGLETQYF,TGTGCCAGCACCGGAGGTGTGGGTTTGGAGACCCAGTACTTC
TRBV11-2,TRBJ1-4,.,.,CASSLDRGEKLFF,TGTGCCAGCAGCTTAGATAGGGGGGAAAAACTGTTTTTT
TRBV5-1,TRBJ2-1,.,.,CASSSPDRPTHNEQFF,TGCGCCAGCAGCTCGCCGGACAGACCAACGCACAATGAGCAGTTCTTC
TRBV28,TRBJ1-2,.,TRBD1,CASSLGTGYGYTF,TGTGCCAGCAGTTTGGGGACAGGCTATGGCTACACCTTC
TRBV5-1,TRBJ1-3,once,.,CASSLVAGVTGNTIYF,TGCGCCAGCAGCTTGGTGGCGGGCGTCACTGGAAACACCATATATTTT
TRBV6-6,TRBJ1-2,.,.,CASCFRADYGYTF,TGTGCCAGCTGTTTTCGGGCTGACTATGGCTACACCTTC
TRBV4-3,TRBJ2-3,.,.,CASSQEVRQATDTQYF,TGCGCCAGCAGCCAAGAAGTCCGACAGGCCACAGATACGCAGTATTTT
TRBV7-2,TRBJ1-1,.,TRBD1,CASSPGTVNTEAFF,TGTGCCAGCAGCCCCGGGACAGTAAACACTGAAGCTTTCTTT
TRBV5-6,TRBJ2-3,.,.,CASSLDSGEHTDTQYF,TGTGCCAGCAGTTTGGACAGCGGGGAGCACACAGATACGCAGTATTTT
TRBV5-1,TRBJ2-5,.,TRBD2,CASSSGTSGRQETQYF,TGCGCCAGCAGCTCCGGGACTAGCGGGCGGCAAGAGACCCAGTACTTC
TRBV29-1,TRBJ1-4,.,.,CSVLQWEGATNEKLFF,TGCAGCGTCCTCCAGTGGGAGGGGGCAACTAATGAAAAACTGTTTTTT
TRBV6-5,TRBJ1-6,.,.,CASSLGPSPLHF,TGTGCCAGCAGTTTAGGACCTTCACCCCTCCACTTT
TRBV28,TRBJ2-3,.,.,CASSMPGATDTQYF,TGTGCCAGCAGTATGCCGGGGGCCACAGATACGCAGTATTTT
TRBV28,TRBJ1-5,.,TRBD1,CASSQRTGAANQPQHF,TGTGCCAGCAGTCAACGGACAGGGGCGGCCAATCAGCCCCAGCATTTT